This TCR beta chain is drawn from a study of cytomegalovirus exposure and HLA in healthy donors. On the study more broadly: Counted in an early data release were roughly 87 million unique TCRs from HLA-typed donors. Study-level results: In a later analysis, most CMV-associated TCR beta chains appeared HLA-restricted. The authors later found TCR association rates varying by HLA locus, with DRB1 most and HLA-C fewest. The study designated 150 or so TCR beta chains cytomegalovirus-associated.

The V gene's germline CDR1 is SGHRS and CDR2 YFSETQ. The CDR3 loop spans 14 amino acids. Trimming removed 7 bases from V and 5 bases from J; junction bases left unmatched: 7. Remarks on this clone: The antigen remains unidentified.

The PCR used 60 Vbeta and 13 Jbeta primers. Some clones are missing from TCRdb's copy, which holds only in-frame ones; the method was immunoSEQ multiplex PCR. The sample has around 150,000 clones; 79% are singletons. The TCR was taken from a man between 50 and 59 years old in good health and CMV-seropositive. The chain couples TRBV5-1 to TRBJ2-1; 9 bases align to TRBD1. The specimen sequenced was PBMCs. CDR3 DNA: TGCGCCAGCTCCAGACAGGGGGAGGACAATGAGCAGTTCTTC. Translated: CASSRQGEDNEQFF. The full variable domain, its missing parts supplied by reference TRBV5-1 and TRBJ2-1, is KAGVTQTPRYLIKTRGQQVTLSCSPISGHRSVSWYQQTPGQGLQFLFEYFSETQRNKGNFPGRFSGRQFSNSRSEMNVSTLELGDSALYLCASSRQGEDNEQFFGPGTRLTVL.